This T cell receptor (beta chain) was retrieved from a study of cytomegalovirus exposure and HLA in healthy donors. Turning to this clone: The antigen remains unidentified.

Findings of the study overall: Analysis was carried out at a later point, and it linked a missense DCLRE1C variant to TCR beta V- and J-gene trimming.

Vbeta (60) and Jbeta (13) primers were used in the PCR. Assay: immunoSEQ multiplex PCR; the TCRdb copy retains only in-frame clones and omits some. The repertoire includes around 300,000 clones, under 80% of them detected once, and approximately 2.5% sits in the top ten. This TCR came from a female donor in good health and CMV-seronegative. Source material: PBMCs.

The CDR3 loop is CASTGRGPSYEQYF. DNA for the CDR3: TGCGCCAGCACGGGCAGGGGGCCCTCCTACGAGCAGTACTTC. The chain links TRBV5-1 to TRBJ2-7; 8 positions agree with TRBD1. Germline V gene sequence: CDR1 SGHRS, CDR2 YFSETQ. This CDR3 has 14 amino acids. With 6 bases clipped from V and 0 bases from J, the junction kept 5 bases outside the gene matches.